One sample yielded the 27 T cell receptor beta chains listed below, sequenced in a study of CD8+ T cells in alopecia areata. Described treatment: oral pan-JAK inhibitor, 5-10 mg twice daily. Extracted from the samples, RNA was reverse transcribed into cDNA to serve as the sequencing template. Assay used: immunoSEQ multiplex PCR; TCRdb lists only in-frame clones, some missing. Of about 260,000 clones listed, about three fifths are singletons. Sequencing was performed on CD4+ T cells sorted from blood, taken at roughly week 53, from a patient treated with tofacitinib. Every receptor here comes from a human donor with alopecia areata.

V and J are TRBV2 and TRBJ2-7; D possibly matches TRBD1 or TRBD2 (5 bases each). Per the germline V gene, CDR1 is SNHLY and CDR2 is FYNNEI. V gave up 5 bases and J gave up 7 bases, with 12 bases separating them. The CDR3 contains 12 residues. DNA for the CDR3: TGTGCCAGCAGTATCCAGGGACGGGAGCAGTACTTC. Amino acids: CASSIQGREQYF.

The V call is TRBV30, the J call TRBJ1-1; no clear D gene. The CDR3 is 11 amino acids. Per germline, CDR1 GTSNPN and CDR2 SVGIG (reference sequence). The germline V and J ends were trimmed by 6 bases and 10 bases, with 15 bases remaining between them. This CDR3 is CACTIGDRAFF. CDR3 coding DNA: TGTGCCTGTACCATTGGTGATAGAGCTTTCTTT.

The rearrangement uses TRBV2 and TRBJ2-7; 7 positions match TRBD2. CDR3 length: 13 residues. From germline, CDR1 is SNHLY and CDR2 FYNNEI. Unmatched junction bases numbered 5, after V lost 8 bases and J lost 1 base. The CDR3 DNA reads TGTGCCAGCTTAGCGGGCGATTCCTACGAGCAGTACTTC. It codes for CASLAGDSYEQYF.

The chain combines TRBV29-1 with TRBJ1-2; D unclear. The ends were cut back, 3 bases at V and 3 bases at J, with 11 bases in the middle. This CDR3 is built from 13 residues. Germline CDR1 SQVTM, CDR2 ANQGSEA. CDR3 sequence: CSVEEGIDYGYTF. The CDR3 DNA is TGCAGCGTTGAGGAGGGAATCGACTATGGCTACACCTTC.

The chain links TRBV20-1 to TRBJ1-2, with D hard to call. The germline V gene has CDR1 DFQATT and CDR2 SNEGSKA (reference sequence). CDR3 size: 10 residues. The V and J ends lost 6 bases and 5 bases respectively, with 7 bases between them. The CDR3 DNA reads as TGCAGTGCCGCTTCTTATGGCTACACCTTC. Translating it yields CSAASYGYTF.

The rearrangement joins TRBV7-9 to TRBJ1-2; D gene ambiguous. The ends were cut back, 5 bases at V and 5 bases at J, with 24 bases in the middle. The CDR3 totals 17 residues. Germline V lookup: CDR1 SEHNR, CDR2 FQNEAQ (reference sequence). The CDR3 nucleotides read TGTGCCAGCAGCCGCCTTCGTGGCGTCAAGATTAATTATGGCTACACCTTC. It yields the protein CASSRLRGVKINYGYTF.

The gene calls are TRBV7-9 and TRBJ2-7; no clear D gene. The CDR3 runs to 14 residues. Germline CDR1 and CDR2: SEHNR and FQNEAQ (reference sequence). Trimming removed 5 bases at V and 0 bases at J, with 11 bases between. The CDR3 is CASSADGYSYEQYF. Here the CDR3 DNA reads TGTGCCAGCAGCGCCGACGGGTACTCCTACGAGCAGTACTTC. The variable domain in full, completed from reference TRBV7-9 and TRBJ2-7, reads DTGVSQNPRHKITKRGQNVTFRCDPISEHNRLYWYRQTLGQGPEFLTYFQNEAQLEKSRLLSDRFSAERPKGSFSTLEIQRTEQGDSAMYLCASSADGYSYEQYFGPGTRLTVT.

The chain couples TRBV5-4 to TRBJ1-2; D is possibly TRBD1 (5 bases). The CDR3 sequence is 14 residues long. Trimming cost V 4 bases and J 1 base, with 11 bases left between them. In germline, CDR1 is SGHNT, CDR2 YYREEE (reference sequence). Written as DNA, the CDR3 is TGTGCCAGCAGCACGGACGGGGGTAACTATGGCTACACCTTC. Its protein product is CASSTDGGNYGYTF.

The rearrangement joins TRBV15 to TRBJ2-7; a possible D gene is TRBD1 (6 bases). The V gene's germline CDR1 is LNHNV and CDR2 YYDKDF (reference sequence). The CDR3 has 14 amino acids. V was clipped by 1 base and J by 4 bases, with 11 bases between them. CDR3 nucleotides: TGTGCCACCAGCAGAGTTACAGGGTCGTACGAGCAGTACTTC. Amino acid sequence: CATSRVTGSYEQYF.

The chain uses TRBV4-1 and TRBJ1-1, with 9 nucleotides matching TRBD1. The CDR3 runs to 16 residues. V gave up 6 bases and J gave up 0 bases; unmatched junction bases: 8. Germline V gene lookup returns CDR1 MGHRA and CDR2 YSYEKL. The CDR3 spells CASSRPGQGLNTEAFF. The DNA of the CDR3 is TGCGCCAGCAGTCGGCCGGGACAGGGCCTGAACACTGAAGCTTTCTTT.

The CDR3 is CASSLLRGRTSYEQYF. The CDR3 nucleotides are TGTGCCAGCAGCTTACTCAGGGGCCGAACCTCCTACGAGCAGTACTTC. The V gene is TRBV7-3, the J gene TRBJ2-7, with D tentatively TRBD1 (6 bases). The germline gives CDR1 SGHTA, CDR2 FQGTGA. The V gene lost 2 bases and the J gene lost 0 bases, with 14 bases spanning the gap. The CDR3 is 16 residues long.

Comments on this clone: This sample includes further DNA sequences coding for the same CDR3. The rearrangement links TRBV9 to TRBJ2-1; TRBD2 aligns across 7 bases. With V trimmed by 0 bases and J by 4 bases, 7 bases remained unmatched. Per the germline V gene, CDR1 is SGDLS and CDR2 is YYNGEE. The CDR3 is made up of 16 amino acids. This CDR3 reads CASSVAGQRGYNEQFF. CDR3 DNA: TGTGCCAGCAGCGTAGCTGGCCAGCGGGGATACAATGAGCAGTTCTTC.

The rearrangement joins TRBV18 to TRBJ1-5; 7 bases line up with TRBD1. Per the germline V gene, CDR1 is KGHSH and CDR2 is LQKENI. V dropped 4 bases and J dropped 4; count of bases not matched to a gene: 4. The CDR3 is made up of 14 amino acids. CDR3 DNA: TGTGCCAGCTCACTCAACAGGGGAAATCAGCCCCAGCATTTT. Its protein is CASSLNRGNQPQHF. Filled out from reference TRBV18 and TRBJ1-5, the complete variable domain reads NAGVMQNPRHLVRRRGQEARLRCSPMKGHSHVYWYRQLPEEGLKFMVYLQKENIIDESGMPKERFSAEFPKEGPSILRIQQVVRGDSAAYFCASSLNRGNQPQHFGDGTRLSIL.

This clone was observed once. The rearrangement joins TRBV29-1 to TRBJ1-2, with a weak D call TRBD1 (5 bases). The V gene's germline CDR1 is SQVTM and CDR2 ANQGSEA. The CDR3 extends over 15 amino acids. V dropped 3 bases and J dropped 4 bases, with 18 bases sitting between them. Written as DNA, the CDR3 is TGCAGCGTTGATAAACCCGACAGAGACCTCTATGGCTACACCTTC. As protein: CSVDKPDRDLYGYTF.

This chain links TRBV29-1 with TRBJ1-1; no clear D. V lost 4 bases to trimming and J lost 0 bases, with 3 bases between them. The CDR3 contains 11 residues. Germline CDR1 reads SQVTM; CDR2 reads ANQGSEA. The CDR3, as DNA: TGCAGCGTTGCGATGAACACTGAAGCTTTCTTT. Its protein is CSVAMNTEAFF.

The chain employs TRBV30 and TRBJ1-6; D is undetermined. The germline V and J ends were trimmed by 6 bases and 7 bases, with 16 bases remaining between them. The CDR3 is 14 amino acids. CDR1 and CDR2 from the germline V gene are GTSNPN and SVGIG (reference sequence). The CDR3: CACMKGSQNSPLHF. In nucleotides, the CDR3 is TGTGCCTGTATGAAGGGATCCCAAAATTCACCCCTCCACTTT.

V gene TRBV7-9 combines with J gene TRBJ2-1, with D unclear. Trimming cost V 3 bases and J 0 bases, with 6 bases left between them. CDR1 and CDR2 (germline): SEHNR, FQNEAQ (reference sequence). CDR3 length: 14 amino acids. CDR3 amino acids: CASSFRSSYNEQFF. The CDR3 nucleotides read TGTGCCAGCAGCTTCCGTAGCTCCTACAATGAGCAGTTCTTC.

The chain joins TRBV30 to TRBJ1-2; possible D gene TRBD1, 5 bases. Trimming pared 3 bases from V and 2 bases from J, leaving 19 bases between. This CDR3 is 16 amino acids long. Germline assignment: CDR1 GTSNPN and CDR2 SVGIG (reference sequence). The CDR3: CAWSLALGVANYGYTF. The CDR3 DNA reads TGTGCCTGGAGCCTGGCTTTGGGGGTCGCGAACTATGGCTACACCTTC. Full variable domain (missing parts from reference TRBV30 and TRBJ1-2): SQTIHQWPATLVQPVGSPLSLECTVEGTSNPNLYWYRQAAGRGLQLLFYSVGIGQISSEVPQNLSASRPQDRQFILSSKKLLLSDSGFYLCAWSLALGVANYGYTFGSGTRLTVV.

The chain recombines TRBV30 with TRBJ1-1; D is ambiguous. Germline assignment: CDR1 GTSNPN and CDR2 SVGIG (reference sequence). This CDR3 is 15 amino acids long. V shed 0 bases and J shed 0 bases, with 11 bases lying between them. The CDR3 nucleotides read TGTGCCTGGAGTGTAGTCAACGGACTGAACACTGAAGCTTTCTTT. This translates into CAWSVVNGLNTEAFF.

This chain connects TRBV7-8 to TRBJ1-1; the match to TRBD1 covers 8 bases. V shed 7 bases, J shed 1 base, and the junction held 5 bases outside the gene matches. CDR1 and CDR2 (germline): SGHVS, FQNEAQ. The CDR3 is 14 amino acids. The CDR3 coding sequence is TGTGCCAGCACCCAAGGACAGGGGAACACTGAAGCTTTCTTT. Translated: CASTQGQGNTEAFF. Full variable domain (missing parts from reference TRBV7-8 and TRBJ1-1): GAGVSQSPRYKVAKRGQDVALRCDPISGHVSLFWYQQALGQGPEFLTYFQNEAQLDKSGLPSDRFFAERPEGSVSTLKIQRTQQEDSAVYLCASTQGQGNTEAFFGQGTRLTVV.

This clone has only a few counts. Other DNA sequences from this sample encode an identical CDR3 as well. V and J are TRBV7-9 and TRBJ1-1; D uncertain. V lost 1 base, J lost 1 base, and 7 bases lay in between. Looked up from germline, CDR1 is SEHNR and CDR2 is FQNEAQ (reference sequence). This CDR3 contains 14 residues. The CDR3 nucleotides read TGTGCCAGCAGCTTAGGGACGGCGAACACTGAAGCTTTCTTT. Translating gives CASSLGTANTEAFF.

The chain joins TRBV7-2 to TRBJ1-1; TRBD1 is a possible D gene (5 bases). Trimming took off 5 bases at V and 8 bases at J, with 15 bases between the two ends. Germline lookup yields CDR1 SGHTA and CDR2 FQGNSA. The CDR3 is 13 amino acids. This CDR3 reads CASSPETGYEAFF. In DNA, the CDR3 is TGTGCCAGCAGCCCAGAAACAGGCTACGAAGCTTTCTTT.

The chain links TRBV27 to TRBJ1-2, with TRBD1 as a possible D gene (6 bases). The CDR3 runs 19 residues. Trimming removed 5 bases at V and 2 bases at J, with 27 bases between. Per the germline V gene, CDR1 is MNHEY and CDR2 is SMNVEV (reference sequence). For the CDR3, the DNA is TGTGCCAGCAGTCCGATTATACCAAAGACGGGGGGCCGGAACTATGGCTACACCTTC. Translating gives CASSPIIPKTGGRNYGYTF.

The CDR3 is CSVGTATEAFF. DNA of the CDR3: TGCAGCGTGGGGACGGCCACTGAAGCTTTCTTT. The rearrangement links TRBV29-1 to TRBJ1-1, with a tentative D call TRBD1 (5 bases). Trimming left V 6 bases short and J 4 bases short, with 9 bases between. The CDR3 contains 11 residues. Germline values: CDR1 SQVTM, CDR2 ANQGSEA.

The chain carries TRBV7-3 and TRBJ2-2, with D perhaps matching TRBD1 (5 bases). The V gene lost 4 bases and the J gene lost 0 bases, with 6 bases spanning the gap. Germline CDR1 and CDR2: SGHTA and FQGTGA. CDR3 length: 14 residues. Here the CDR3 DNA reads TGTGCCAGCAGCTCGACAGCGAACACCGGGGAGCTGTTTTTT. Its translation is CASSSTANTGELFF.

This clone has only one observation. In DNA, the CDR3 is TGTGCCAGCAGCGTAGGAGGGTTTAGCTCCTACGAGCAGTACTTC. Translation gives CASSVGGFSSYEQYF. The chain combines TRBV9 with TRBJ2-7; TRBD2 is a possible D gene (5 bases). V dropped 0 bases and J dropped 0 bases, with 10 bases sitting between them. CDR1 and CDR2 (germline): SGDLS, YYNGEE. The length of the CDR3 is 15 residues.

DNA of the CDR3: TGTGCCATCAAGGGAGCAGGAAACATTCAGTACTTC. It is translated as CAIKGAGNIQYF. The V call is TRBV10-3, the J call TRBJ2-4; D is perhaps TRBD2 (5 bases). Trimming took off 7 bases at V and 6 bases at J, with 10 bases between the two ends. Germline-derived CDR1 and CDR2 are ENHRY and SYGVKD. This CDR3 has 12 amino acids.